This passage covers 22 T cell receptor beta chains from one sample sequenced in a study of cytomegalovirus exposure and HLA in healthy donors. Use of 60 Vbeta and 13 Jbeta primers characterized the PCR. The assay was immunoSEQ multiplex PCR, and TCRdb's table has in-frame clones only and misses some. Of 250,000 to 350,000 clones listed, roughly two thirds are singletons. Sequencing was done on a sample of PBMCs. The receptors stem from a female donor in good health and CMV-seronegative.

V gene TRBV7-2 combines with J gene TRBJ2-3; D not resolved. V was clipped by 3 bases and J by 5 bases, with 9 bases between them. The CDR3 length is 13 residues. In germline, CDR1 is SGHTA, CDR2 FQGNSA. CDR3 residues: CASSFAPGDTQYF. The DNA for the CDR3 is TGTGCCAGCAGCTTCGCACCCGGAGATACGCAGTATTTT.

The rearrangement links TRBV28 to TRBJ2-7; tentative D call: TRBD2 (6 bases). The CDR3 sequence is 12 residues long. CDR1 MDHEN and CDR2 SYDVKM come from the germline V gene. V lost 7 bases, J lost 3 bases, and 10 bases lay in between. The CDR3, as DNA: TGTGCCAGCACGACTAGACTCTACGAGCAGTACTTC. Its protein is CASTTRLYEQYF.

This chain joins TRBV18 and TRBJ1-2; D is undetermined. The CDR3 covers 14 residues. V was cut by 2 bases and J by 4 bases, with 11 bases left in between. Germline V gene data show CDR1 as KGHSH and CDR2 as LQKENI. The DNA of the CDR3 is TGTGCCAGCTCACCAGAGGCTAGCCCCTATGGCTACACCTTC. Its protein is CASSPEASPYGYTF. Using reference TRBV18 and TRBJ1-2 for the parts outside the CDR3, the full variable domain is NAGVMQNPRHLVRRRGQEARLRCSPMKGHSHVYWYRQLPEEGLKFMVYLQKENIIDESGMPKERFSAEFPKEGPSILRIQQVVRGDSAAYFCASSPEASPYGYTFGSGTRLTVV.

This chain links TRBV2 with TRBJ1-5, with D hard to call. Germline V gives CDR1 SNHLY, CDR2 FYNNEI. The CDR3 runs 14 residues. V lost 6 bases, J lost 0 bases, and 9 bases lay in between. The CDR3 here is CASRDFYSNQPQHF. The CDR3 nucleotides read TGTGCCAGCAGAGACTTTTATAGCAATCAGCCCCAGCATTTT.

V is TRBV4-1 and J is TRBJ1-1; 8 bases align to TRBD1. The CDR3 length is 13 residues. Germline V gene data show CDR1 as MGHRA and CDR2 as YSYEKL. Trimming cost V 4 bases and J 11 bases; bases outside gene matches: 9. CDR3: CASSLRQGIEAFF. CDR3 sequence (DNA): TGCGCCAGCAGCCTAAGACAGGGGATTGAGGCTTTCTTT.

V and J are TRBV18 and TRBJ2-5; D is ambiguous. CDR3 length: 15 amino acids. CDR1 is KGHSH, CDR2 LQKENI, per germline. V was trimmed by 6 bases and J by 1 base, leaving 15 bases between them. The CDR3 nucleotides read TGTGCCAGCTCTCTACTCACGCGGCGCCAAGAGACCCAGTACTTC. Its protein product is CASSLLTRRQETQYF.

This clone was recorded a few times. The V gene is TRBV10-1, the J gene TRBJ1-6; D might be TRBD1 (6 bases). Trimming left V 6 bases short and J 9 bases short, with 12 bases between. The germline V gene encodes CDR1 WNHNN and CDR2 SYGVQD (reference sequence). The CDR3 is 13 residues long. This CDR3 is CASSLGGASPLHF. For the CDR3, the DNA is TGCGCCAGCAGCCTGGGGGGGGCTTCACCCCTCCACTTT.

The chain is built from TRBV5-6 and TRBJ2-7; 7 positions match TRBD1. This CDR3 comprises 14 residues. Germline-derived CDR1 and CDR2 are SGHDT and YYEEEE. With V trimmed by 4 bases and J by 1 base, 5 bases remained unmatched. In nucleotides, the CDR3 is TGTGCCAGCAGCAACGACAGGGTTTCCTACGAGCAGTACTTC. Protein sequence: CASSNDRVSYEQYF.

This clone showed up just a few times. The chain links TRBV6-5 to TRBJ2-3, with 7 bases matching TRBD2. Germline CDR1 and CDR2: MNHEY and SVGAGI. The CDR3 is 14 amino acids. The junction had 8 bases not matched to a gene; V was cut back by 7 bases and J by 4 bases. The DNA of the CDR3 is TGTGCCAGCATCCCAGCGGGATCCCCAGATACGCAGTATTTT. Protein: CASIPAGSPDTQYF.

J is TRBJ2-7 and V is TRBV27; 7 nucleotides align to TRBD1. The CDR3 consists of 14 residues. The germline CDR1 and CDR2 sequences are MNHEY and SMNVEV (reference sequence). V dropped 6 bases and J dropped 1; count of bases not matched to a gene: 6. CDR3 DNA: TGTGCCAGCAGAAACAGGGGACCGTCCTACGAGCAGTACTTC. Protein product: CASRNRGPSYEQYF.

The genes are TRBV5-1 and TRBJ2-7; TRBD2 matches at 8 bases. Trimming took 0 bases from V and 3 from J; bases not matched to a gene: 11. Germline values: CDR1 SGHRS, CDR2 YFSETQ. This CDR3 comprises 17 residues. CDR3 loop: CASSLGPRAGDNYEQYF. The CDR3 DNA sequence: TGCGCCAGCAGCTTGGGCCCCCGAGCGGGAGATAACTACGAGCAGTACTTC.

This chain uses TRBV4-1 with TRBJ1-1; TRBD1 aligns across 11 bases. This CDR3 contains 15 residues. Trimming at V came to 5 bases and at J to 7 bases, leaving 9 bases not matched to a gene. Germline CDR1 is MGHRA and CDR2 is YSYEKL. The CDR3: CASSANPGTGGEAFF. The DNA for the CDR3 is TGCGCCAGCAGCGCGAACCCCGGGACAGGGGGTGAAGCTTTCTTT.

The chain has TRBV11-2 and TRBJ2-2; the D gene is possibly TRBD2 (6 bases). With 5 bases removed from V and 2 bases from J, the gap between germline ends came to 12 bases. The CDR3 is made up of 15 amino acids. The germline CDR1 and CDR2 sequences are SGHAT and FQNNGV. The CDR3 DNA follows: TGTGCCAGCAGCGGAGGGATCCGAAACACCGGGGAGCTGTTTTTT. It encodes CASSGGIRNTGELFF. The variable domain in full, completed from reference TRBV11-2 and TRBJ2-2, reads EAGVAQSPRYKIIEKRQSVAFWCNPISGHATLYWYQQILGQGPKLLIQFQNNGVVDDSQLPKDRFSAERLKGVDSTLKIQPAKLEDSAVYLCASSGGIRNTGELFFGEGSRLTVL.

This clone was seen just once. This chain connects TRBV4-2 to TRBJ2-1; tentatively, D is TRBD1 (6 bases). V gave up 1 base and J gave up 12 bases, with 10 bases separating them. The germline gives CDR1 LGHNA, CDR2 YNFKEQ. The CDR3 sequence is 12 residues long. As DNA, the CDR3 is TGTGCCAGCAGCCAAGGGGTAGGGGGGCAGTTCTTC. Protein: CASSQGVGGQFF.

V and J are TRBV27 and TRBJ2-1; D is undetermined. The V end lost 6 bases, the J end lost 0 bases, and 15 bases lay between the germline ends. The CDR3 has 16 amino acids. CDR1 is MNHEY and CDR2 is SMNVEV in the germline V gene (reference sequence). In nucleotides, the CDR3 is TGTGCCAGCAGCACCCCCTCTAGGAGCTCCTACAATGAGCAGTTCTTC. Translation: CASSTPSRSSYNEQFF.

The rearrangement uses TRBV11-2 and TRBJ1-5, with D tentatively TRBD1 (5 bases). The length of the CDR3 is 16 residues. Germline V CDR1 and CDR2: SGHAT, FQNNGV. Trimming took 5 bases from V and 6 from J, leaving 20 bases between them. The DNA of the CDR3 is TGTGCCAGCAGCCGAGATGGGGCAGGACGAGGTCAGCCCCAGCATTTT. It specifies CASSRDGAGRGQPQHF. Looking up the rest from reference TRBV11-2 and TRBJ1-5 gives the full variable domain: EAGVAQSPRYKIIEKRQSVAFWCNPISGHATLYWYQQILGQGPKLLIQFQNNGVVDDSQLPKDRFSAERLKGVDSTLKIQPAKLEDSAVYLCASSRDGAGRGQPQHFGDGTRLSIL.

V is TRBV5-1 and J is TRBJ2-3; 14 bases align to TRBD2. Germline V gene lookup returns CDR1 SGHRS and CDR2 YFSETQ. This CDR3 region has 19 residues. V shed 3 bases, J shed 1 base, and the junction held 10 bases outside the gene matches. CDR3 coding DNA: TGCGCCAGCAGCTCGGCGACTAGCGGGAGGGCCTTAGGCACAGATACGCAGTATTTT. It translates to CASSSATSGRALGTDTQYF.

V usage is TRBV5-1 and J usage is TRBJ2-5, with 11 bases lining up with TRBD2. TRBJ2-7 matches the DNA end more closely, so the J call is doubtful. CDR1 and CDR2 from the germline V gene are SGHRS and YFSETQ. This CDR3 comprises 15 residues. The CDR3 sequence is CASSLLAGAFDEQYF. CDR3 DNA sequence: TGCGCCAGCAGCTTACTAGCGGGAGCGTTCGACGAGCAGTACTTC.

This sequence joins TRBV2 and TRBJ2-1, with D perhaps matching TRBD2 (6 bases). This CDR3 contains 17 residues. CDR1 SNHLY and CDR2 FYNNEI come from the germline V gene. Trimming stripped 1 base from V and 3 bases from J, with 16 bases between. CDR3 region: CASSEEGRIGDYNEQFF. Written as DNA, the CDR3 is TGTGCCAGCAGTGAAGAGGGGAGGATAGGAGACTACAATGAGCAGTTCTTC.

This CDR3 reads CASHTETGDNEQFF. Here the CDR3 DNA reads TGTGCCAGCCACACCGAGACGGGGGACAATGAGCAGTTCTTC. The V and J genes are TRBV11-1 and TRBJ2-1; D is perhaps TRBD2 (6 bases). There are 14 residues in the CDR3. Per the germline V gene, CDR1 is SGHAT and CDR2 is FQDESV (reference sequence). V lost 8 bases and J lost 5, with 16 bases in between.

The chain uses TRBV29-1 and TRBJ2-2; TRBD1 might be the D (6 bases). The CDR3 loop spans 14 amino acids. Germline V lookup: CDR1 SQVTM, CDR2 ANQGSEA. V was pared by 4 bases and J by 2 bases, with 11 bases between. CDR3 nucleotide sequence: TGCAGCGTTGGCTGGACAGCTAACACCGGGGAGCTGTTTTTT. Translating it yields CSVGWTANTGELFF.

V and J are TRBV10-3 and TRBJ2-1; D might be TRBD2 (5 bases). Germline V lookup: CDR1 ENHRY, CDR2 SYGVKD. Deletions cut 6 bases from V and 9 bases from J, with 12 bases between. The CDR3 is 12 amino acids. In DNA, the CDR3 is TGTGCCATCAGCCCTGAGGGTGTTGAGCAGTTCTTC. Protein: CAISPEGVEQFF.